This T cell receptor (beta chain) is drawn from a study of vaccination and CD4 T cells after COVID-19. The treatment here: approximately 9-day PBMC culture with coronavirus spike peptide pools or control peptides (ViraFEST assay). In the ViraFEST assay, peptide-pool expansion preceded TCR sequencing of expanded clonotypes. The Oncomine TCR Beta short-read assay was applied to DNA of cultured CD4+ T cells. In TCRdb, the PCR reads were re-called with MiXCR into one record per CDR3 protein. The sample lists about 15,000 distinct CDR3 sequences; 55% to 65% were seen once. Regarding this clonotype: Its target is unknown.

The V gene lost 6 bases and the J gene lost 4 bases, with 18 bases spanning the gap. CDR3 length: 15 residues. From germline, CDR1 is MNHNS and CDR2 SASEGT. The specimen sequenced was CD4+ T cells from blood, cultured in vitro. The J gene is TRBJ1-2, the V gene TRBV6-1, with a weak D call TRBD1 (6 bases). The TCR comes from a human donor who had recovered from COVID-19. CDR3 DNA: TGTGCCAGCAGGGCGGACAGACTCTTGAGCTATGGCTACACCTTC. This encodes CASRADRLLSYGYTF.